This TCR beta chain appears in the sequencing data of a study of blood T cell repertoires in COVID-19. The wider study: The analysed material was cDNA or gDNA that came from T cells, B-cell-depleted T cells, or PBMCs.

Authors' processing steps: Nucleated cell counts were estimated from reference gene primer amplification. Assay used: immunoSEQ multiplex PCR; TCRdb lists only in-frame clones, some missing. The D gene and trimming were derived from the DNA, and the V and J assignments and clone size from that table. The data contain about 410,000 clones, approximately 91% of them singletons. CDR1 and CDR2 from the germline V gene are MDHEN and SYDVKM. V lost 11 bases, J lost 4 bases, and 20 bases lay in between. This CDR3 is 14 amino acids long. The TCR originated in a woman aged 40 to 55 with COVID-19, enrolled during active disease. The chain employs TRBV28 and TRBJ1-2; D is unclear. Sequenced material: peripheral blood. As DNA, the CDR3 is TGTGCCGTCAGCGAGGGTGGGCCTACCTATGGCTACACCTTC. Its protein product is CAVSEGGPTYGYTF.